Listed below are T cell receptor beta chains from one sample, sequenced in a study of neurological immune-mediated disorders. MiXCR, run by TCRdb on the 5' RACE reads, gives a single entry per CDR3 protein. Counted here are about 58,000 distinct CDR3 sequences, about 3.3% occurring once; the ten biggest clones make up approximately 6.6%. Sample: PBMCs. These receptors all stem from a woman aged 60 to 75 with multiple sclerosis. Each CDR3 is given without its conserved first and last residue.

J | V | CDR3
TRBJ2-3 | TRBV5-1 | ASSLAGLAALGSTDTQY
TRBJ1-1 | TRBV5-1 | ASSLSPGGTEAF
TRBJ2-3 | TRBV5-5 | ASSFGLAGTDTQY
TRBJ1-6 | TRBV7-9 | ASSLGRDSPLH
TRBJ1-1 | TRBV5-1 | ASSLFGRNTEAF
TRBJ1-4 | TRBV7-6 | ASRRTGWASDEKLF
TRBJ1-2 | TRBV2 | ASRENYGYT
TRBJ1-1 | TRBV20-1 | SARDLRGTEAF
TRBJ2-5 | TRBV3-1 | ASSQRGRQETQY
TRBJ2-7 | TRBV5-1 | ASSSGTRVDEQY
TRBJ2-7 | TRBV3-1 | ASSQGRAGREQY
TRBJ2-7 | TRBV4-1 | ASSHPGATYEQY
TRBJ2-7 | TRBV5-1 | ASSLERTGGGEQY
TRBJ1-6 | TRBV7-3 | ASSAGPPGTSPLH
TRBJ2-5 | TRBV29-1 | SLRTGQETQY
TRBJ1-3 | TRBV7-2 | ASSLASGSGNTIY
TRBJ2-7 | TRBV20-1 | SAHTSGRTKQY
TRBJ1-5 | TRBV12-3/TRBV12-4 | ASSFGVSVRNQPQH
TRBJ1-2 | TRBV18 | ASSPPGQNFYGYT